This T cell receptor (beta chain) was recorded in a study of blood T cell repertoires in COVID-19 (dated by TCRdb to the early 2020s). In terms of the full investigation: Samples covering the acute and convalescent phases of COVID-19 were provided by collaborators in the United States, Italy and Spain. A freely available public database, intended as a resource for researchers studying the immune response to SARS-CoV-2, is where the repertoires were released. The material from the prospective study consisted of cDNA or gDNA derived from T cells, B-cell-depleted T cells, or PBMCs. Where available, HLA class I and class II types were taken from metadata supplied by the sample provider and were not determined by assay-based typing. Samples were obtained from the ongoing ImmuneRACE study (first 160 participants) and from some 1,200 subjects provided by 6 global collaborators. A de-identified subject ID, COVID-19 status, age in years and sex were almost always included in the sample metadata. Deeply sampled blood TCRbeta repertoires from subjects exposed to, actively infected with, or recovered from COVID-19 were included in the dataset.

A word on this clone: The clone's antigen remains unknown. The record has no base qualities; no much larger clone is one base away.

Whole blood was collected in K2EDTA tubes by collaborating institutions according to the institutions' own protocols. For TCRbeta analysis, collaborators shipped samples in one of three forms: frozen whole blood, isolated PBMCs, or DNA extracted from either of those sample types. The full study reports these points: How much clinical and demographic metadata was included differed by source and by participant, and the metadata was provided uncurated.

According to the germline V gene, CDR1 reads MGHDK and CDR2 reads SYGVNS. CDR3 length: 16 amino acids, cysteine to phenylalanine. The only DNA kept is the CDR3, 48 bases in frame from the first base. V is trimmed back by 2 bases and J by 9 bases, and the junction contains 11 bases that no gene match accounts for. The immunoSEQ Assay, a bias-controlled multiplex PCR, was used to amplify TCRbeta CDR3 regions from genomic DNA. In the paper's pipeline: The number of nucleated cells in each sample was estimated from the amplification of reference gene primers within the assay. To quantify the absolute abundance of each unique TCRbeta CDR3 rearrangement, sequence reads were collapsed and filtered. For each sample, productive Simpson clonality was calculated by taking the square root of Simpson's diversity index across productive rearrangements. Entries here come from immuneACCESS through TCRdb and include only in-frame sequences with V and J called. Some clones fail to appear in such tables; in the studies checked, an unresolved V gene covers under half of the shortfall, and the cause of the remainder is unknown. Clone size and the V and J calls come from that table; the DNA yielded D and trimming. The sample contains over 100,000 clones, 80% to 90% of them found a single time. The top ten hold approximately 1% of the sample.

Specimen: peripheral blood. The receptor was isolated from a human donor in a cohort sampled during active COVID-19. The chain was built from TRBV25-1 and TRBJ2-1; TRBD2 aligns with 9 central bases. The CDR3: CASSERGGRAGGEQFF. In nucleotide form, the sequence is TGTGCCAGCAGTGAAAGGGGCGGGAGGGCCGGAGGTGAGCAGTTCTTC.